This T cell receptor beta chain was captured in a study of shared clonotypes between healthy human individuals. Germline V gene data show CDR1 as PRHDT and CDR2 as FYEKMQ (reference sequence). CDR3 length: 14 amino acids. Clones were read by immunoSEQ multiplex PCR, and TCRdb kept only the in-frame ones, dropping some. Counted here are a few million clones, about 92% occurring once; the ten biggest clones make up 0.14%. Sequencing was performed on naive CD4+ T cells sorted from blood. Sample subset: CD45RA+ positively selected. This sequence originates from a young man in good health. The chain carries TRBV13 and TRBJ2-5; D may be TRBD1 (6 bases). The J call is doubtful: the DNA matches TRBJ2-7 better. Here the CDR3 reads CASSREQGHYEQYF. The CDR3 DNA follows: TGTGCCAGCAGCCGAGAACAGGGCCACTACGAGCAGTACTTC.